This passage covers 25 T cell receptor beta chains from one sample sequenced in a study of Graves' ophthalmopathy and Graves' hyperthyroidism. Amplification from RNA transcripts yielded the TCR beta CDR3 regions. First-round RT-PCR employed HTBI primers, with a second-round multiplex PCR after it. In TCRdb, the multiplex PCR reads were re-called with MiXCR into one record per CDR3 protein. Of around 170,000 distinct CDR3 sequences in the sample, over 35% are singletons; the top ten hold 4.5% to 6%. The sample consisted of peripheral blood. The receptors derive from a woman aged 40 to 50 with Graves' ophthalmopathy.

This clonotype was counted at least ten times. This chain uses TRBV11-2 with TRBJ2-2; D uncertain. Germline V gives CDR1 SGHAT, CDR2 FQNNGV. Between the trimmed V and J ends, which lost 6 bases and 2 bases, there was a span of 7 bases. This CDR3 comprises 13 residues. CDR3 sequence (DNA): TGTGCCAGCAGTTCCCAAAACACCGGGGAGCTGTTTTTT. Its protein is CASSSQNTGELFF.

With regard to this clonotype: A much more abundant neighbour one base away suggests this may be a read error. This chain's CDR3 is CATSRGRREEIQYF. The DNA of the CDR3 is TGTGCCACCAGCAGAGGAAGAAGGGAAGAGATCCAGTACTTC. The rearrangement joins TRBV15 to TRBJ2-5; no clear D gene. The CDR3 length is 14 residues. CDR1 LNHNV and CDR2 YYDKDF come from the germline V gene (reference sequence).

This rearrangement joins TRBV6-2 or TRBV6-3 to TRBJ2-7; a possible D gene is TRBD2 (5 bases). The CDR3 sequence is 15 residues long. In germline, CDR1 is MNHEY, CDR2 SVGEGT. The ends were cut back, 5 bases at V and 5 bases at J, with 19 bases in the middle. The CDR3 DNA sequence: TGTGCCAGCAGTCGCCTTGGTGGGAGTGAACACGAGCAGTACTTC. Amino acids: CASSRLGGSEHEQYF.

This clonotype was counted many times. The chain links TRBV7-2 to TRBJ1-2; maybe TRBD1 (6 bases). Trimming pared 1 base from V and 5 bases from J, leaving 11 bases between. CDR3 length equals 14 residues. Germline CDR1 and CDR2: SGHTA and FQGNSA. CDR3 DNA sequence: TGTGCCAGCAGCTTAGAACAGGGTGGTTATGGCTACACCTTC. Amino acid sequence: CASSLEQGGYGYTF.

This rearrangement joins TRBV7-8 to TRBJ1-1, with unresolved D. Trimming pared 4 bases from V and 8 bases from J, leaving 17 bases between. The V gene's germline CDR1 is SGHVS and CDR2 FQNEAQ. The CDR3 sequence is 14 residues long. Here the CDR3 reads CASSSSQSIKEAFF. CDR3 nucleotides: TGTGCCAGCAGCTCCTCACAGAGCATTAAGGAAGCTTTCTTT.

The sample holds many counts of this clonotype. The chain employs TRBV18 and TRBJ2-7, with a weak D call TRBD1 (6 bases). The germline V and J ends were trimmed by 3 bases and 2 bases, with 14 bases remaining between them. The germline CDR1 and CDR2 sequences are KGHSH and LQKENI. The CDR3 spans 15 residues. The CDR3 DNA reads TGTGCCAGCTCACCGGAGTCGACAGGACCCTACGAGCAGTACTTC. This encodes CASSPESTGPYEQYF.

This clonotype was seen a few times. The chain recombines TRBV30 with TRBJ1-1; TRBD1 might be the D (5 bases). This CDR3 is 14 amino acids long. V was cut by 6 bases and J by 1 base, with 15 bases left in between. Germline V gives CDR1 GTSNPN, CDR2 SVGIG (reference sequence). In DNA, the CDR3 is TGTGCCTGCAGGGCAACCCTCTCGAACACTGAAGCTTTCTTT. This codes for CACRATLSNTEAFF. Together with reference TRBV30 and TRBJ1-1, the CDR3 gives the full variable domain: SQTIHQWPATLVQPVGSPLSLECTVEGTSNPNLYWYRQAAGRGLQLLFYSVGIGQISSEVPQNLSASRPQDRQFILSSKKLLLSDSGFYLCACRATLSNTEAFFGQGTRLTVV.

V usage is TRBV12-3 or TRBV12-4 and J usage is TRBJ2-7; D remains unclear. The CDR3 extends over 14 amino acids. Trimming left V 3 bases short and J 0 bases short, with 9 bases between. CDR3 coding DNA: TGTGCCAGCAGTTTGCTGTCGAGCTCCTACGAGCAGTACTTC. Translated: CASSLLSSSYEQYF.

The chain employs TRBV10-3 and TRBJ2-7; the D gene is possibly TRBD1 (5 bases). The CDR3 totals 16 residues. Trimming left V 5 bases short and J 2 bases short, with 19 bases between. CDR1 ENHRY and CDR2 SYGVKD come from the germline V gene. CDR3 DNA: TGTGCCATCAGTAAATCCGACAGAGAGGCCACCTACGAGCAGTACTTC. As protein: CAISKSDREATYEQYF.

This clonotype has ten or more counts. The chain joins TRBV2 to TRBJ1-3; D gene ambiguous. The germline CDR1 and CDR2 sequences are SNHLY and FYNNEI. The length of the CDR3 is 16 residues. Deletions cut 2 bases from V and 4 bases from J, with 15 bases between. The DNA of the CDR3 is TGTGCCAGCAGTGAATATCGGGGAATAGGCGGAAACACCATATATTTT. This translates into CASSEYRGIGGNTIYF.

At least ten counts were recorded for this clonotype. The V and J genes are TRBV4-3 and TRBJ1-5; D possibly corresponds to TRBD1 (5 bases). Looked up from germline, CDR1 is LGHNA and CDR2 is YSLEER. This CDR3 comprises 14 residues. Trimming cost V 0 bases and J 7 bases, with 10 bases left between them. Written as DNA, the CDR3 is TGCGCCAGCAGCCAAGACAGTCAGGGCCAGCCCCAGCATTTT. This codes for CASSQDSQGQPQHF.

This clonotype was counted at least ten times. The chain recombines TRBV28 with TRBJ1-1; D is undetermined. Trimming stripped 7 bases from V and 0 bases from J, with 21 bases between. The CDR3 has 17 amino acids. From germline, CDR1 is MDHEN and CDR2 SYDVKM. CDR3 bases: TGTGCCAGCAATTCGCGCGTCCAGCGCCCACTGAACACTGAAGCTTTCTTT. Amino acid sequence: CASNSRVQRPLNTEAFF.

The gene calls are TRBV6-5 and TRBJ1-1, with D perhaps matching TRBD1 (5 bases). Deletions cut 2 bases from V and 3 bases from J, with 10 bases between. Germline CDR1 is MNHEY and CDR2 is SVGAGI. The CDR3 has 14 amino acids. In nucleotides, the CDR3 is TGTGCCAGCAGTTACACGGACACTTACACTGAAGCTTTCTTT. Protein: CASSYTDTYTEAFF.

The rearrangement links TRBV5-6 to TRBJ1-2; no reliable D call. Germline CDR1 SGHDT, CDR2 YYEEEE. The CDR3 runs 13 residues. Between the trimmed V and J ends, which lost 0 bases and 3 bases, there was a span of 6 bases. In DNA, the CDR3 is TGTGCCAGCAGCTTGGCCAACGACTATGGCTACACCTTC. Its translation: CASSLANDYGYTF.

This clonotype was recorded at least ten times. The chain carries TRBV9 and TRBJ2-7; D not resolved. The CDR3 consists of 13 residues. With 4 bases removed from V and 3 bases from J, the gap between germline ends came to 11 bases. Germline CDR1 reads SGDLS; CDR2 reads YYNGEE. The CDR3 sequence: CASSPTSIYEQYF. Here the CDR3 DNA reads TGTGCCAGCAGCCCGACATCAATCTACGAGCAGTACTTC.

V usage is TRBV5-5 and J usage is TRBJ1-5, with 10 bases lining up with TRBD1. Germline V gene sequence: CDR1 SGHKS, CDR2 YYEKEE (reference sequence). CDR3 size: 15 residues. V lost 4 bases, J lost 4 bases, and 5 bases stayed unmatched. CDR3 coding DNA: TGTGCCAGCAGCCAGACAGGGGGCAGGAATCAGCCCCAGCATTTT. Translation gives CASSQTGGRNQPQHF. Variable domain in full (rest from reference TRBV5-5 and TRBJ1-5): DAGVTQSPTHLIKTRGQQVTLRCSPISGHKSVSWYQQVLGQGPQFIFQYYEKEERGRGNFPDRFSARQFPNYSSELNVNALLLGDSALYLCASSQTGGRNQPQHFGDGTRLSIL.

The chain combines TRBV6-1 with TRBJ2-5; the match to TRBD1 covers 7 bases. The length of the CDR3 is 15 residues. V gave up 6 bases and J gave up 4 bases; unmatched junction bases: 11. Germline V gives CDR1 MNHNS, CDR2 SASEGT. As DNA, the CDR3 is TGTGCCAGCAGGCCAACAGGGGCTCGTGGAGAGACCCAGTACTTC. Translated, it gives CASRPTGARGETQYF.

This clonotype was observed at least ten times. This chain connects TRBV6-1 to TRBJ2-7; weak D call: TRBD2 (7 bases). Trimming took 7 bases from V and 4 from J, leaving 17 bases between them. The CDR3 has 14 residues. Germline V CDR1 and CDR2: MNHNS, SASEGT. The CDR3 is CASMRGGANYEQYF. The CDR3 coding sequence is TGTGCCAGCATGAGGGGGGGGGCGAATTACGAGCAGTACTTC.

This clonotype has a single count. The CDR3 protein is CASRGFRGDSPLHF. The CDR3 DNA sequence: TGTGCCAGCAGAGGATTTAGGGGGGATTCACCCCTCCACTTT. This sequence joins TRBV25-1 and TRBJ1-6; the D gene is possibly TRBD1 (6 bases). This CDR3 is 14 amino acids long. CDR1 and CDR2 (germline): MGHDK, SYGVNS. Trimming removed 6 bases at V and 8 bases at J, with 14 bases between.

Ten or more counts support this clonotype. The V call is TRBV28, the J call TRBJ1-1, with D unclear. The CDR3 extends over 12 amino acids. The V end was cut by 4 bases, the J end by 7 bases, with 10 bases between. Germline CDR1 reads MDHEN; CDR2 reads SYDVKM. The CDR3 DNA is TGTGCCAGCAGTTGGCGGACTATTGAAGCTTTCTTT. Its protein is CASSWRTIEAFF.

This chain links TRBV30 with TRBJ1-1; 7 bases align to TRBD1. The germline CDR1 and CDR2 sequences are GTSNPN and SVGIG (reference sequence). This CDR3 has 16 residues. V lost 2 bases, J lost 2 bases, and 11 bases stayed unmatched. In nucleotides, the CDR3 is TGTGCCTGGAGTCCAAATTCTCAGGGGGTTAACACTGAAGCTTTCTTT. This codes for CAWSPNSQGVNTEAFF.

The chain has TRBV12-5 and TRBJ2-5, with 8 bases fitting TRBD2. Germline CDR1 reads LGHNT; CDR2 reads FRNRAP. The CDR3 loop spans 16 amino acids. Trimming cost V 3 bases and J 3 bases; bases outside gene matches: 9. CDR3 in DNA: TGTGCTAGTGGTTTCTTCCCGAGCGGGAGAGAAGAGACCCAGTACTTC. Translating it yields CASGFFPSGREETQYF.

The chain has TRBV10-3 and TRBJ1-2, with 7 bases matching TRBD1. CDR1 and CDR2 (germline): ENHRY, SYGVKD. J gave up 8 bases and V 6 bases, and 9 bases lay outside the gene matches. The CDR3 contains 13 residues. The DNA of the CDR3 is TGTGCCATCAGGGAACCGGACAGGAACGGCTACACCTTC. Protein product: CAIREPDRNGYTF.

The chain recombines TRBV12-3 or TRBV12-4 with TRBJ2-7, with 9 bases lining up with TRBD2. The CDR3 consists of 13 residues. V was clipped by 6 bases and J by 6 bases; unmatched bases: 6. CDR3 protein: CASSPRLAAEQYF. CDR3 DNA: TGTGCCAGCAGCCCCCGACTAGCGGCCGAGCAGTACTTC.

This clonotype was observed at least ten times. J is TRBJ2-5 and V is TRBV5-6, with 9 positions matching TRBD2. This CDR3 contains 16 residues. V trimming: 1 base; J trimming: 1 base; junction bases outside the gene matches: 5. The germline V gene encodes CDR1 SGHDT and CDR2 YYEEEE. This CDR3 is CASSLTSGSIQETQYF. The CDR3 DNA sequence: TGTGCCAGCAGCTTGACTAGCGGGTCTATCCAAGAGACCCAGTACTTC.